This passage covers 11 T cell receptor beta chains from one sample sequenced in a study of OX40 agonist ivuxolimab in advanced cancers. Produced via immunoSEQ multiplex PCR; TCRdb's table is partial and in-frame only. The sample records some 87,000 clones, 85% to 95% being singletons. The sequencing used CD4+ or CD8+ T cells sorted from blood, collected in a trial of the OX40 agonist ivuxolimab. These TCRs come from an adult with an advanced solid tumor such as melanoma, head and neck, liver or kidney cancer.

The rearrangement links TRBV2 to TRBJ2-3; 13 bases agree with TRBD2. The trim removed 7 bases at V and 5 bases at J, leaving 9 bases unmatched. Germline CDR1 SNHLY, CDR2 FYNNEI. The CDR3 runs to 16 residues. The CDR3 region is CASTIGLAGEGDTQYF. The CDR3 coding sequence is TGTGCCAGCACGATTGGACTAGCGGGAGAAGGAGATACGCAGTATTTT.

The gene calls are TRBV27 and TRBJ2-6; D remains ambiguous. Germline values: CDR1 MNHEY, CDR2 SMNVEV (reference sequence). This CDR3 region has 17 residues. V was shortened by 2 bases and J by 0 bases, with 11 bases between the two germline ends. Here the CDR3 DNA reads TGTGCCAGCAGTTTAGAGGCCCTTCCCTCTGGGGCCAACGTCCTGACTTTC. It codes for CASSLEALPSGANVLTF.

DNA for the CDR3: TGTGCCAGTAGTGCCCCGGGACAGGGGATAAATCAGCCCCAGCATTTT. It specifies CASSAPGQGINQPQHF. The chain has TRBV19 and TRBJ1-5; 10 nucleotides line up with TRBD1. The CDR3 runs 16 residues. In germline, CDR1 is LNHDA, CDR2 SQIVND (reference sequence). Unmatched junction bases numbered 8, after V lost 5 bases and J lost 4 bases.

This rearrangement joins TRBV6-1 to TRBJ1-2; TRBD1 might be the D (5 bases). The germline gives CDR1 MNHNS, CDR2 SASEGT. V was clipped by 2 bases and J by 8 bases, with 9 bases between them. The CDR3 is 12 amino acids. CDR3 sequence (DNA): TGTGCCAGCAGTGAATGGTGGGGGGGCTACACCTTC. Its protein product is CASSEWWGGYTF.

CDR3: CASSSYSGDYGYTF. The CDR3 nucleotides read TGTGCCAGCAGTTCTTACTCAGGGGACTATGGCTACACCTTC. The chain couples TRBV7-2 to TRBJ1-2, with D perhaps TRBD1 (6 bases). Germline V lookup: CDR1 SGHTA, CDR2 FQGNSA. Deletions cut 6 bases from V and 3 bases from J, with 14 bases between. This CDR3 spans 14 amino acids. Using reference TRBV7-2 and TRBJ1-2 for the parts outside the CDR3, the full variable domain is GAGVSQSPSNKVTEKGKDVELRCDPISGHTALYWYRQSLGQGLEFLIYFQGNSAPDKSGLPSDRFSAERTGGSVSTLTIQRTQQEDSAVYLCASSSYSGDYGYTFGSGTRLTVV.

V gene TRBV5-8 combines with J gene TRBJ2-5; TRBD2 might be the D (6 bases). Germline V lookup: CDR1 SGHTS, CDR2 YDEGEE. This CDR3 region has 14 residues. Deletions cut 4 bases from V and 3 bases from J, with 13 bases between. CDR3 bases: TGTGCCAGCAGCCTAGGGACTGGGGAAGAGACCCAGTACTTC. This codes for CASSLGTGEETQYF.

The V and J genes are TRBV5-8 and TRBJ2-1; D tentatively reads TRBD1 or TRBD2 (5 bases each). CDR3 size: 14 residues. Trimming shortened V by 6 bases and J by 3 bases, and 13 bases separated the two germline ends. Looked up from germline, CDR1 is SGHTS and CDR2 is YDEGEE. CDR3 coding DNA: TGTGCCAGCACCTTCCGGGACCTCTACAATGAGCAGTTCTTC. Protein sequence: CASTFRDLYNEQFF.

This chain joins TRBV18 and TRBJ2-3, with D tentatively TRBD1 or TRBD2 (6 bases each). V was shortened by 0 bases and J by 7 bases, with 11 bases between the two germline ends. CDR3 length equals 14 residues. CDR1 KGHSH and CDR2 LQKENI come from the germline V gene. The DNA for the CDR3 is TGTGCCAGCTCACCACCGGGGGGCAGCTATACGCAGTATTTT. Its protein is CASSPPGGSYTQYF.

The CDR3 DNA follows: TGTGCCAGTAGTATCTCGGGACAGGAGGGCTACACCTTC. It codes for CASSISGQEGYTF. The chain uses TRBV19 and TRBJ1-2, with 8 bases fitting TRBD1. The junction had 5 bases not matched to a gene; V was cut back by 3 bases and J by 8 bases. The CDR3 consists of 13 residues. Germline V CDR1 and CDR2: LNHDA, SQIVND (reference sequence).

This chain connects TRBV2 to TRBJ2-1, with 8 bases identical to TRBD1. The J segment lost 14 bases and the V segment lost 3 bases, leaving 6 bases of the junction unmatched. CDR3 size: 12 residues. Per germline, CDR1 SNHLY and CDR2 FYNNEI. The CDR3 here is CASSEGVTGEFF. In nucleotides, the CDR3 is TGTGCCAGCAGTGAGGGGGTGACAGGGGAGTTCTTC.

The gene calls are TRBV5-1 and TRBJ2-7; a weak D match, TRBD1 (5 bases). V was trimmed by 0 bases and J by 3 bases, leaving 13 bases between them. CDR1 and CDR2 from the germline V gene are SGHRS and YFSETQ. CDR3 length: 15 residues. CDR3 in amino acids: CASSLEPRAYYEQYF. CDR3 nucleotide sequence: TGCGCCAGCAGCTTGGAACCCAGGGCATACTACGAGCAGTACTTC.